This T cell receptor (beta chain) was found in a study of T-cell reconstitution after alpha-beta-depleted transplantation in children. Broader study findings: In some patients, recipient T cells and intrathymic progenitors surviving conditioning explained high day-60 diversity.

Construction of the TCRbeta library involved unique molecular identifiers. TCRdb redid the calling of the PCR reads with MiXCR, one entry per CDR3 protein. The data contain 90,000 to 100,000 distinct CDR3 sequences, around 22% of them singletons. A few counts support this clonotype. What it recognizes is unknown. The V gene's germline CDR1 is SGHNT and CDR2 YYREEE (reference sequence). Trimming removed 4 bases from V and 2 bases from J, with 16 bases in between. The CDR3 consists of 15 residues. V and J are TRBV5-4 and TRBJ2-7; possibly TRBD2 for D (6 bases). The sequence derives from a boy aged 2 to 9 with acute lymphoblastic leukemia, due to receive a stem cell transplant. Sequenced here: PBMCs, sampled before TCRalphabeta/CD19-depleted stem cell transplant. CDR3 sequence reads: CASSPGGAEAYEQYF. CDR3 DNA sequence: TGTGCCAGCAGCCCCGGCGGGGCGGAAGCCTACGAGCAGTACTTC.